This entry lists 2 T cell receptor beta chains sequenced from one sample in a study of OX40 agonist ivuxolimab in advanced cancers. Here immunoSEQ multiplex PCR was the method, and the copy in TCRdb shows in-frame clones only, minus some. This sample has about 40,000 clones, with under 90% found just once. The starting material was CD4+ or CD8+ T cells sorted from blood, obtained in a trial of the OX40 agonist ivuxolimab. The receptors come from an adult with an advanced solid tumor such as melanoma, head and neck, liver or kidney cancer.

In DNA, the CDR3 is TGTGCCAGCAGTTACGGTAGGGTAGAGCAGTACTTC. It is translated as CASSYGRVEQYF. The V and J genes are TRBV6-5 and TRBJ2-7; D not resolved. Trimming pared 2 bases from V and 7 bases from J, leaving 9 bases between. This CDR3 contains 12 residues. Germline lookup yields CDR1 MNHEY and CDR2 SVGAGI.

In this sample, this clone turned up a few times. The chain uses TRBV28 and TRBJ2-7; no definite D call. Trimming stripped 6 bases from V and 0 bases from J, with 9 bases between. Looked up from germline, CDR1 is MDHEN and CDR2 is SYDVKM. This CDR3 is built from 13 residues. The DNA for the CDR3 is TGTGCCAGCAGCTTCCAGTCCTCCTACGAGCAGTACTTC. As protein: CASSFQSSYEQYF.